This T cell receptor (beta chain) originates from a study of shared clonotypes between healthy human individuals (TCRdb year 2020). Study-wide context: The cohort included a few men and a couple of women between 18 and 49 years of age. The study deeply sequenced blood TCR repertoires of 5 or 6 healthy adults to estimate repertoire size and the extent of clonotype sharing between individuals. Between about 0.94 and 8.9 billion PBMCs per donor were obtained by leukapheresis. Different laboratories and diverse techniques were used to prepare libraries and sequence TCR repertoires, to increase sequencing depth and limit assay-specific biases. For each donor, CD4 naive and CD4 memory were each run on three plates, CD8 naive on two plates, and CD8 memory on one plate. Study-level results and caveats: Sampling was restricted to blood, and TCR repertoires in tissues likely differ from the TCR repertoires found in blood. Estimated clonotype richness was generally larger for naive than for memory subsets. Across several donors, 4.5% to 6.5% of naive CD4, approximately 3.5% of naive CD8, about 2.3% of memory CD4, and approximately 0.4% of memory CD8 clonotypes were shared. Because the study included only a small number of donors, the genetic and exposure-history diversity represented was limited. Compared with non-shared clonotypes, the clonotypes found in all four sorted-subset donors had higher generation probabilities. Incomplete sequencing was indicated by rarefaction of sorted-subset datasets, despite the large sequencing depth. Based on pairwise subsampling, the degree of clonotype sharing among donors was expected to be affected by sequencing depth.

This clone is a singleton in its sample. Its antigen has not been determined. The sample holds no much larger clone one base away, and base qualities are not on file. CDR1 and CDR2 (LNHDA, SQIVND) derive from the germline V gene (reference sequence). The CDR3 measures 15 amino acids from cysteine to phenylalanine. CDR3 DNA is the only sequence kept; it has 45 bases, read in frame from the first base. Trimming leaves V shorter by 4 bases and J shorter by 2 bases, with the junction holding 4 bases beyond the gene matches. Healthy HIV-negative adults with no recently reported acute infections or vaccinations were included as donors. Only Caucasian adults living in Nashville, Tennessee, USA were represented among the donors. CD4+ T cells were enriched by magnetic negative selection, after which naive cells were positively selected on CD45RA and the negative fraction was taken as the memory subset. Blood was collected by leukapheresis, and PBMCs were isolated by Ficoll-Histopaque density gradient centrifugation and then cryopreserved in liquid nitrogen vapor phase. Purity and quantity of every magnetically sorted T cell population were checked by analytical flow cytometry. Genomic DNA was isolated from every sorted fraction and measured by UV absorbance on a Nanodrop 2000c.

Using the deep immunoSEQ assay, TCR CDR3 regions were amplified from genomic DNA by multiplex PCR. Extracted genomic DNA from each cell subset was spread evenly across all wells of several immunoSEQ 96-well plates, with each plate serving as a replicate. For sorted subsets, approximately 190 ng genomic DNA, equal to about 30,000 T cell genomes, was loaded into each replicate PCR. Purified libraries were quantified with a Qubit 3.0 fluorometer, sized on a Bioanalyzer 2100, and re-quantified with the KAPA Library Quantification kit. Every immunoSEQ 96-well plate was sequenced on a dedicated single-read 150-cycle Illumina NextSeq 550 flow cell. Per the original workflow: Because the immunoSEQ output included only junctional sequences and no quality scores, the filtering could not be the same as the filtering used for full-length reads. Sequences were annotated with PyIR, a Python wrapper for IgBLAST v1.9, and V/J genes and CDR3 were assigned using IMGT germline references. Reads with weak V/J assignments (E-value above 1e-6), missing CDR3, stop codons, out-of-frame junctions, or ambiguous translated residues were removed. V3J clonotypes were defined as sequences sharing an identical inferred V gene, J gene, and CDR3 amino acid sequence. Percentage overlap between repertoires was computed as shared unique clonotypes divided by the size of the smaller repertoire. Repertoire richness was assessed with RTK rarefaction, the Chao1 estimator, and Recon v2.1 estimates of unobserved clonotypes. For all TCRbeta clonotypes obtained by the gDNA method from four donors, generation probabilities were computed with OLGA. TCRdb took over this immuneACCESS table, retaining in-frame rearrangements with V and J assigned. Such tables are incomplete; in checked studies, under half of the missing clones stem from an unresolved V gene, and the remainder is unexplained. V, J and clone size are those of that table, while D and trimming were read from the DNA. The table for this sample lists more than 2 million clones; around 95% of them were counted only once. Of the sample, around 0.13% is held by the ten largest clones.

The TCR was taken from a man aged 18 to 30 in good health. Input material: naive CD4+ T cells sorted from blood. The cell subset or site label on this specimen signifies: CD45RA+ positively selected. The chain employs TRBV19 and TRBJ2-7; 11 bases in between match TRBD2. The CDR3 amino acid sequence is: CASSRGTSGPYEQYF. The DNA sequence reads TGTGCCAGTAGTAGGGGGACTAGCGGACCCTACGAGCAGTACTTC.